Listed below are T cell receptor beta chains from one sample, sequenced in a study of tumor-infiltrating lymphocytes in primary liver carcinoma. One entry per CDR3 protein, called by TCRdb with MiXCR from the multiplex PCR reads. Counted here are about 41,000 distinct CDR3 sequences, about 73% occurring once; the ten biggest clones make up under 20%. Sequencing input: liver tumor tissue from sampling region 2. Every receptor here comes from a man between 40 and 49 years old with primary liver carcinoma and hepatitis B virus infection. Both conserved end residues are part of each CDR3. The order of the fields is D gene, clone size, V gene, J gene, CDR3 protein, CDR3 DNA. A D gene is named only where the DNA matches it firmly. The listing skips clone size in some rows; elsewhere it reads once, few, many or a size class.

-	-	TRBV30	TRBJ2-1	CAWTKGDHLTERFF	TGTGCCTGGACTAAGGGGGACCACCTAACTGAGCGGTTCTTC
-	-	TRBV5-1	TRBJ2-7	CTSSPNGGTSYEQYF	TGCACCAGCAGCCCCAACGGCGGGACCTCCTACGAGCAGTACTTC
-	few	TRBV4-3	TRBJ2-1	CASSQDPGLRGLFF	TGCGCCAGCAGCCAGGATCCGGGCCTCCGAGGTCTTTTCTTT
-	once	TRBV10-2	TRBJ2-1	CASSRADDEQFF	TGCGCCAGCAGCAGGGCAGACGATGAGCAGTTCTTC
-	-	TRBV11-2	TRBJ2-5	CASSLRVAFRLQETRYF	TGTGCCAGCAGCTTAAGGGTCGCTTTCCGACTCCAAGAGACCCGGTACTTC
-	-	TRBV5-4	TRBJ1-2	CASSLGFGGGPQDGQGYTF	TGTGCCAGCAGCTTGGGTTTCGGTGGGGGACCCCAGGACGGGCAGGGCTACACCTTC
TRBD2	-	TRBV5-4	TRBJ2-2	CASSIGRNRASGAGELFF	TGTGCCAGCAGCATTGGACGAAATAGGGCTAGCGGGGCCGGGGAGCTGTTTTTT
-	-	TRBV28	TRBJ1-1	CASNLRTLEAFF	TGTGCCAGCAATTTAAGGACACTTGAAGCTTTCTTT
-	-	TRBV7-9	TRBJ2-5	CASGLSRGEETQNF	TGTGCCAGCGGCTTATCCAGGGGAGAAGAGACCCAGAACTTC
-	-	TRBV30	TRBJ2-6	CACPDSSSGANVLTF	TGTGCCTGCCCGGACAGTAGCTCTGGGGCCAACGTCCTTACTTTC
-	-	TRBV5-1	TRBJ2-1	CASSTGTILHNGQFF	TGCGCCAGCAGCACCGGGACAATCCTACACAATGGGCAGTTCTTC
-	-	TRBV11-2	TRBJ1-5	CANSLVGVTGSNEPQHF	TGTGCCAACAGCTTAGTAGGTGTAACAGGGAGCAATGAGCCCCAGCATTTT
-	-	TRBV6-2/TRBV6-3	TRBJ2-7	CASSSGSRSSYEQYF	TGTGCCAGCAGTAGTGGGAGCCGCAGCTCCTACGAGCAGTACTTC
-	-	TRBV28	TRBJ2-7	CATGPWCEQYF	TGTGCTACGGGGCCCTGGTGCGAGCAGTACTTC
TRBD1	few	TRBV20-1	TRBJ1-2	CSARRGRDRDGYTF	TGCAGTGCTAGGAGAGGGCGGGACAGGGACGGCTACACCTTC
-	-	TRBV7-2	TRBJ2-3	CASRLALGGDTQYF	TGTGCCAGCCGCTTAGCTCTGGGGGGCGATACGCAGTATTTT
TRBD2	-	TRBV20-1	TRBJ2-1	CNTPGEAGNNEQFF	TGCAATACTCCCGGTGAAGCGGGAAACAATGAGCAGTTCTTC
TRBD2	many	TRBV12-3/TRBV12-4	TRBJ2-5	CASRRLAGGPRVEDQYF	TGTGCCAGCAGAAGACTAGCGGGAGGGCCAAGAGTAGAAGACCAGTACTTC
-	-	TRBV5-4	TRBJ2-5	CASSMAGVGQETQYF	TGTGCCAGCAGCATGGCGGGTGTAGGGCAAGAGACCCAGTACTTC
-	many	TRBV28	TRBJ2-6	CASRKIEGDGGANVLTF	TGTGCCAGCAGGAAAATAGAGGGCGATGGAGGGGCCAACGTCCTGACTTTC
TRBD2	-	TRBV10-3	TRBJ2-2	CTISDPEGAGTTNTGELFF	TGTACCATCAGTGACCCGGAGGGAGCGGGAACCACGAACACCGGGGAGCTGTTTTTC
TRBD1	-	TRBV14	TRBJ2-7	CASSQLGQGSYEQYF	TGTGCCAGCAGCCAACTGGGACAGGGCTCCTACGAGCAGTACTTC
-	-	TRBV7-8	TRBJ2-3	CTCSFGDRVDTQYF	TGTACCTGCAGCTTTGGGGACCGTGTAGATACGCAGTATTTT
TRBD1	-	TRBV10-1	TRBJ2-2	CASSELSGTGGSNTEGLFF	TGCGCCAGCAGTGAACTATCGGGGACAGGGGGAAGTAACACCGAGGGGCTGTTTTTT
-	-	TRBV11-3	TRBJ1-5	CASSLDPGVPQPQHF	TGTGCCAGCAGCTTAGATCCGGGGGTGCCTCAGCCCCAACATTTT
TRBD1	-	TRBV10-1	TRBJ2-2	CARSELSGTGGSNTGGLFF	TGCGCCAGGAGTGAACTATCGGGGACAGGGGGAAGTAACACCGGGGGGCTGTTTTTT
TRBD1	many	TRBV28	TRBJ2-7	CASSPGQDYEQYF	TGTGCCAGCAGTCCCGGACAGGACTACGAGCAGTACTTC
-	medium-sized	TRBV12-3/TRBV12-4	TRBJ2-5	CASSLGTTSRTQYF	TGTGCCAGCAGTTTAGGAACCACCTCTCGGACCCAGTACTTC
-	-	TRBV5-4	TRBJ1-1	CASSLKRGTTEVFF	TGTGCCAGCAGCTTGAAAAGGGGGACCACTGAAGTTTTCTTT
TRBD2	-	TRBV28	TRBJ2-3	CVTSFLAGYTDTQYF	TGTGTCACCAGTTTCCTAGCGGGTTACACAGACACGCAGTATTTT
-	many	TRBV2	TRBJ1-6	CASGADSYNSPLHF	TGTGCCAGCGGGGCAGACTCCTATAATTCACCCCTCCACTTT
-	-	TRBV11-2	TRBJ2-7	CTSSPWCYEQYF	TGTACCAGCAGTCCCTGGTGCTACGAGCAGTACTTC
-	-	TRBV6-5	TRBJ2-7	CASSPTRSYGQYF	TGTGCCAGCAGTCCTACAAGGAGCTACGGGCAGTACTTC
-	-	TRBV28	TRBJ2-5	CASMQSRDPKTQYF	TGTGCCAGCATGCAAAGCAGGGACCCCAAGACCCAGTACTTC
-	-	TRBV5-1	TRBJ1-3	CASSLDGQNHGNTIYF	TGCGCCAGTAGCTTGGACGGGCAGAACCATGGAAACACCATATATTTT
-	many	TRBV2	TRBJ2-5	CASRADVGETQYF	TGTGCCAGCAGGGCGGATGTGGGGGAGACCCAGTACTTC
TRBD1	many	TRBV4-2	TRBJ1-2	CASSPATGGNYGYTF	TGTGCCAGCAGCCCCGCTACAGGGGGCAACTATGGCTACACCTTC
TRBD1	-	TRBV28	TRBJ1-6	CVSQPGTGGEMENSPLHF	TGTGTCAGCCAACCCGGGACAGGGGGCGAGATGGAGAATTCACCCCTCCACTTT
-	-	TRBV30	TRBJ2-3	CAWTTTTDAQYF	TGTGCCTGGACCACTACCACAGATGCGCAGTATTTT
-	once	TRBV9	TRBJ2-3	CASSVQPGGTDTLYF	TGTGCCAGCAGCGTACAGCCTGGGGGAACAGATACGCTGTATTTT
-	-	TRBV5-1	TRBJ2-1	CASGLAAENNEQFF	TGCGCCAGCGGCTTGGCCGCTGAGAACAATGAGCAGTTCTTC
-	-	TRBV4-2	TRBJ1-3	CASSRGRDGSGYTIYF	TGTGCCAGCAGCCGAGGACGGGACGGCTCTGGATACACCATATATTTT
TRBD1	-	TRBV28	TRBJ2-7	CVSCLQGPVGQYF	TGTGTCAGCTGTTTACAGGGGCCCGTGGGGCAGTACTTC
-	many	TRBV5-5	TRBJ2-3	CASSVGLRGLDTQYF	TGTGCCAGCAGCGTCGGGCTACGGGGACTCGATACGCAGTATTTT
-	-	TRBV14	TRBJ2-3	CASNQDGEDTQYF	TGTGCCAGCAACCAAGACGGCGAAGATACACAGTATTTT
-	-	TRBV4-1	TRBJ2-2	CASSRHTLSGELFF	TGCGCCAGCAGTCGACATACCCTCTCCGGGGAGCTGTTTTTT
-	-	TRBV5-5	TRBJ2-7	CAGSLGGTIRYEQYF	TGTGCCGGCAGCTTAGGCGGGACCATTCGCTACGAGCAGTACTTC
TRBD2	-	TRBV14	TRBJ2-7	CASSHTSGLAGTSYEQCF	TGTGCCAGCAGCCATACATCTGGACTAGCGGGAACCTCCTACGAACAGTGCTTC
-	many	TRBV19	TRBJ1-1	CASSPTPNMNTEAFF	TGTGCCAGTTCCCCCACACCTAACATGAACACTGAAGCTTTCTTT
-	-	TRBV11-3	TRBJ2-1	CASGINANEQFF	TGTGCCAGCGGCATAAATGCCAATGAGCAGTTTTTC
-	-	TRBV5-4	TRBJ2-7	CAGSPDPSSSEQYF	TGTGCCGGCAGCCCCGACCCCTCATCCAGCGAGCAGTACTTC
-	-	TRBV29-1	TRBJ2-3	CSVTGVDGRRTDAQYF	TGCAGCGTCACTGGAGTGGACGGACGTAGGACCGATGCGCAGTATTTT
-	-	TRBV2	TRBJ2-3	CANNEQDDTDTQYF	TGTGCCAACAACGAGCAGGATGACACAGATACGCAGTATTTT
-	-	TRBV11-2	TRBJ2-1	CTSSLSGFDNKQFF	TGTACCAGCAGCTTGTCGGGGTTCGACAATAAACAGTTCTTC